Listed below are T cell receptor beta chains from one sample, sequenced in a study of persistence of HIV-infected CD4 T cells. The assay was immunoSEQ multiplex PCR, and TCRdb's table has in-frame clones only and misses some. The data show around 39,000 clones, more than 75% seen once. These TCRs' antigens remain unknown. The sequencing used cultured CD4+ T cells from PBMCs, collected from a patient who received antiretroviral therapy. The receptor set was obtained from an adult with HIV. The donor label of this sample is uncertain. CDR3s include the opening cysteine and the closing phenylalanine or tryptophan. Each record gives: V gene, D gene, CDR3 length, clone size, J gene, CDR3 protein, CDR3 DNA. The D gene is left open where the match is weak. Where a row states a size, it is once, few, many or the class of an expanded clone; other rows omit it.

v_gene: TRBV3-1/TRBV3-2
d_gene: NA
len: 14
abundance: NA
j_gene: TRBJ2-2
CDR3aa: CASSQSPGAGELFF
CDR3nt: TGTGCCAGCAGCCAATCGCCGGGGGCCGGGGAGCTGTTTTTT

v_gene: TRBV9
d_gene: NA
len: 15
abundance: NA
j_gene: TRBJ1-6
CDR3aa: CASSVGGYMNSPLHF
CDR3nt: TGTGCCAGCAGCGTAGGGGGCTATATGAATTCACCCCTCCACTTT

v_gene: TRBV7-2
d_gene: NA
len: 15
abundance: few
j_gene: TRBJ1-1
CDR3aa: CASSSRQFMNTEAFF
CDR3nt: TGTGCCAGCAGCTCAAGACAGTTCATGAACACTGAAGCTTTCTTT

v_gene: TRBV5-1
d_gene: TRBD2
len: 17
abundance: NA
j_gene: TRBJ2-1
CDR3aa: CASSLKASGGLGNEQFF
CDR3nt: TGCGCCAGCAGCTTGAAGGCTAGCGGGGGGCTGGGGAATGAGCAGTTCTTC

v_gene: TRBV18
d_gene: NA
len: 15
abundance: NA
j_gene: TRBJ1-5
CDR3aa: CASSPGRRFNQPQHF
CDR3nt: TGTGCCAGCTCCCCGGGACGTCGCTTCAATCAGCCCCAGCATTTT

v_gene: TRBV7-9
d_gene: NA
len: 11
abundance: NA
j_gene: TRBJ2-1
CDR3aa: CASSLHNEQFF
CDR3nt: TGTGCCAGCAGCCTACACAATGAGCAGTTCTTC

v_gene: TRBV5-5
d_gene: TRBD1
len: 16
abundance: NA
j_gene: TRBJ2-3
CDR3aa: CASSPRTGGLADTQYF
CDR3nt: TGTGCCAGCAGCCCGCGGACAGGGGGTTTGGCAGATACGCAGTATTTT

v_gene: TRBV5-1
d_gene: TRBD1
len: 15
abundance: NA
j_gene: TRBJ1-5
CDR3aa: CASSSGTGGLQPQHF
CDR3nt: TGCGCCAGCAGCTCCGGGACAGGGGGCCTTCAGCCCCAGCATTTT

v_gene: TRBV2
d_gene: TRBD1
len: 15
abundance: NA
j_gene: TRBJ1-3
CDR3aa: CASSEDRVNGNTIYF
CDR3nt: TGTGCCAGCAGCGAAGACAGGGTCAATGGAAACACCATATATTTT

v_gene: TRBV5-4
d_gene: TRBD2
len: 15
abundance: NA
j_gene: TRBJ2-5
CDR3aa: CASSLGGGNQETQYF
CDR3nt: TGTGCCAGCAGCTTGGGCGGGGGGAATCAAGAGACCCAGTACTTC

v_gene: TRBV27
d_gene: NA
len: 14
abundance: NA
j_gene: TRBJ1-2
CDR3aa: CASSTRTDWWGYTF
CDR3nt: TGTGCCAGCAGTACGCGGACGGACTGGTGGGGCTACACCTTC

v_gene: TRBV30
d_gene: NA
len: 14
abundance: NA
j_gene: TRBJ1-3
CDR3aa: CAWTPGYSGNTIYF
CDR3nt: TGTGCCTGGACTCCGGGGTACTCTGGAAACACCATATATTTT

v_gene: TRBV24-1
d_gene: NA
len: 14
abundance: NA
j_gene: TRBJ1-2
CDR3aa: CATSEGGPDYGYTF
CDR3nt: TGTGCCACCAGTGAGGGTGGGCCCGACTATGGCTACACCTTC

v_gene: TRBV19
d_gene: NA
len: 13
abundance: NA
j_gene: TRBJ1-2
CDR3aa: CASSPRTGNSYTF
CDR3nt: TGTGCCAGTAGTCCACGGACCGGGAATAGCTACACCTTC

v_gene: TRBV30
d_gene: NA
len: 14
abundance: NA
j_gene: TRBJ1-2
CDR3aa: CAWSDPRGHYGYTF
CDR3nt: TGTGCCTGGAGCGACCCCAGGGGACACTATGGCTACACCTTC

v_gene: TRBV28
d_gene: TRBD1
len: 15
abundance: few
j_gene: TRBJ1-2
CDR3aa: CASSLLDRASYGYTF
CDR3nt: TGTGCCAGCAGTTTATTGGACAGGGCCAGCTATGGCTACACCTTC

v_gene: TRBV21-1
d_gene: NA
len: 14
abundance: NA
j_gene: TRBJ2-1
CDR3aa: CATRIAGGLNEQFF
CDR3nt: TGTGCCACCCGGATAGCGGGGGGGCTCAATGAGCAGTTCTTC

v_gene: TRBV18
d_gene: NA
len: 13
abundance: NA
j_gene: TRBJ2-7
CDR3aa: CASSPTASYEQYF
CDR3nt: TGTGCCAGCTCACCGACAGCCTCCTACGAGCAGTACTTC

v_gene: TRBV2
d_gene: TRBD1
len: 15
abundance: NA
j_gene: TRBJ1-2
CDR3aa: CASNRDRSRNYGYTF
CDR3nt: TGTGCCAGCAATCGGGACAGATCGCGTAACTATGGCTACACCTTC

v_gene: TRBV18
d_gene: NA
len: 13
abundance: NA
j_gene: TRBJ1-1
CDR3aa: CASSPKTNTEAFF
CDR3nt: TGTGCCAGCTCACCTAAGACCAACACTGAAGCTTTCTTT

v_gene: TRBV3-1/TRBV3-2
d_gene: TRBD1
len: 15
abundance: NA
j_gene: TRBJ2-1
CDR3aa: CASSLGGQVYNEQFF
CDR3nt: TGTGCCAGCAGCCTCGGGGGACAGGTATACAATGAGCAGTTCTTC

v_gene: TRBV18
d_gene: TRBD1
len: 15
abundance: NA
j_gene: TRBJ1-2
CDR3aa: CASSPGQDANYGYTF
CDR3nt: TGTGCCAGCTCACCGGGACAGGACGCTAACTATGGCTACACCTTC

v_gene: TRBV3-1/TRBV3-2
d_gene: TRBD1
len: 16
abundance: few
j_gene: TRBJ2-2
CDR3aa: CASSPQGQAHPGELFF
CDR3nt: TGTGCCAGCAGTCCACAGGGACAGGCGCACCCCGGGGAGCTGTTTTTT

v_gene: TRBV25-1
d_gene: NA
len: 16
abundance: NA
j_gene: TRBJ2-2
CDR3aa: CASSEWKRLNTGELFF
CDR3nt: TGTGCCAGCAGTGAATGGAAGAGATTGAACACCGGGGAGCTGTTTTTT

v_gene: TRBV7-8
d_gene: TRBD2
len: 15
abundance: NA
j_gene: TRBJ2-7
CDR3aa: CASSLRAGGPYEQYF
CDR3nt: TGTGCCAGCAGCTTAAGGGCGGGGGGGCCCTACGAGCAGTACTTC

v_gene: TRBV5-1
d_gene: TRBD2
len: 16
abundance: NA
j_gene: TRBJ2-1
CDR3aa: CASRKRTSGGADEQFF
CDR3nt: TGCGCCAGCAGGAAACGGACTAGCGGGGGGGCCGATGAGCAGTTCTTC

v_gene: TRBV6-5
d_gene: NA
len: 12
abundance: NA
j_gene: TRBJ1-4
CDR3aa: CASRTPNEKLFF
CDR3nt: TGTGCCAGCCGGACACCCAATGAAAAACTGTTTTTT

v_gene: TRBV7-7
d_gene: TRBD1
len: 16
abundance: NA
j_gene: TRBJ2-2
CDR3aa: CASSAGQGSNTGELFF
CDR3nt: TGTGCTAGCAGCGCCGGACAGGGAAGTAACACCGGGGAGCTGTTTTTT

v_gene: TRBV6-5
d_gene: NA
len: 14
abundance: NA
j_gene: TRBJ2-4
CDR3aa: CASKTTFRGDIQYF
CDR3nt: TGTGCCAGCAAAACGACATTCCGGGGAGACATTCAGTACTTC

v_gene: TRBV12-3/TRBV12-4
d_gene: NA
len: 12
abundance: NA
j_gene: TRBJ1-2
CDR3aa: CASSLVSSGYTF
CDR3nt: TGTGCCAGCAGTCTTGTATCCAGTGGCTACACCTTC